These 6 T cell receptor beta chains originate from one sample sequenced in a study of CD8+CD57+ T cells in acquired aplastic anemia. CDR3 and TCR beta VDJ profiling relied on genomic DNA as the template. TCRdb ran MiXCR on the reads and lists one entry per CDR3 protein. The sample has roughly 170,000 distinct CDR3 sequences; 45% to 60% are singletons. Patients included in sequencing had previously demonstrated CD8+CD57+ cell expansion by flow cytometry. The specimen was sorted CD4+, CD8+, or CD8+CD57+ T cells (not recorded which) from PBMCs. These receptors were taken from a human donor with aplastic anemia.

This sequence joins TRBV15 and TRBJ1-4; tentative D call: TRBD1 (6 bases). Germline-derived CDR1 and CDR2 are LNHNV and YYDKDF (reference sequence). Trimming shortened V by 5 bases and J by 3 bases, and 13 bases separated the two germline ends. There are 15 residues in the CDR3. CDR3 sequence (DNA): TGTGCCACCAGCGGACAGATCGCAGCTAATGAAAAACTGTTTTTT. Protein sequence: CATSGQIAANEKLFF.

The chain recombines TRBV25-1 with TRBJ2-1; TRBD2 agrees at 9 bases. With 7 bases clipped from V and 5 bases from J, the junction kept 6 bases outside the gene matches. The CDR3 totals 14 residues. Germline lookup yields CDR1 MGHDK and CDR2 SYGVNS. CDR3 protein: CASKTSGSHNEQFF. Here the CDR3 DNA reads TGTGCCAGCAAGACTAGCGGCTCACACAATGAGCAGTTCTTC.

This clonotype occurred many times. The gene calls are TRBV4-2 and TRBJ2-1; TRBD1 agrees at 9 bases. The CDR3 has 14 residues. J lost 8 bases, V lost 2 bases, and 4 bases had no gene match. The germline V gene has CDR1 LGHNA and CDR2 YNFKEQ. CDR3 in amino acids: CASSQTDRGDEQFF. The CDR3 DNA sequence: TGTGCCAGCAGCCAAACGGACAGGGGTGATGAGCAGTTCTTC.

V is TRBV24-1 and J is TRBJ2-2; TRBD1 is a possible D gene (5 bases). The V end was cut by 11 bases, the J end by 6 bases, with 21 bases between. This CDR3 region has 15 residues. CDR1 is KGHDR and CDR2 is SFDVKD in the germline V gene. The CDR3 nucleotides read TGTGCCAGCACTTTGGGTGGGGCGCATCCCGGGGAGCTGTTTTTT. It specifies CASTLGGAHPGELFF.

This clonotype was observed at least ten times. This chain links TRBV2 with TRBJ1-1; weak D call: TRBD1 (6 bases). This CDR3 region has 16 residues. V lost 2 bases, J lost 4 bases, and 17 bases lay in between. Germline-derived CDR1 and CDR2 are SNHLY and FYNNEI. CDR3 DNA sequence: TGTGCCAGCAGTGAACAGGGGCTTCGAACGAGCACTGAAGCTTTCTTT. Translation gives CASSEQGLRTSTEAFF.

This sequence joins TRBV7-3 and TRBJ2-5; D gene ambiguous. Germline CDR1 SGHTA, CDR2 FQGTGA. Trimming took 6 bases from V and 4 from J, leaving 12 bases between them. This CDR3 spans 13 amino acids. DNA of the CDR3: TGTGCCAGCAGTTTCAAGTGGCGAGAGACCCAGTACTTC. Its protein is CASSFKWRETQYF.